This TCR beta chain was sequenced during a study of T-cell memory formation after mild COVID-19 (dated by TCRdb to about 2021). Notes on the research overall: Most TCR sequence clusters were specific to one of the two donors. In two donors, T-cell clones that expanded and contracted after mild COVID-19 were tracked by sequencing TCRalpha and TCRbeta repertoires over time. Two young, previously healthy adult volunteers, one female and one male, were included in the cohort.

The investigation overall reported the following: Only two mild cases were covered by the study, and larger cohorts that include severe cases with pre-infection samples were considered necessary. From day 15 to 85, contracting clones showed balanced CD4/CD8 phenotypes, whereas a second wave of clones that expanded from day 15 to 37 leaned towards CD4+. Contracting CD4+ clones were located mainly in the CM and EM memory subsets, whereas CD8+ clones were found to be enriched in EMRA. Some responding clones were detected in pre-infection memory, suggesting pre-existing cross-reactive memory T cells joined the SARS-CoV-2 response. Whether the second-wave clones peaking on day 37 were SARS-CoV-2 specific was not confirmed.

Ficoll-Paque density gradient centrifugation was used to isolate PBMCs. This clonotype was seen more than once but under ten times. Its antigen is still unknown. No base quality values were provided; no much bigger clone lies one nucleotide off. Including the terminal cysteine and phenylalanine, the CDR3 comprises 15 residues. Only CDR3 DNA remains: 45 bases, in frame from the first base. From a lookup of the germline V gene, CDR1 and CDR2 are SGHTA and FQGTGA. At the junction V is shortened by 1 base and J by 4 bases, with 13 bases in between. Sequencing used an Illumina NovaSeq 6000. Using 5'RACE with constant-segment primers, TCRalpha and TCRbeta cDNA libraries were constructed, with sample barcodes and unique molecular identifiers added in the process. Trizol reagent was used to extract RNA from every sample. Library amplification was performed in two PCR steps, and a second sample barcode and Illumina TruSeq adapters were introduced in the second step. Sequencing of libraries was performed on an Illumina NovaSeq with 2 x 150 bp paired-end reads. For the original study's pipeline: Demultiplexing of reads and collapsing into UMI-guided consensus sequences were performed with migec v1.2.7. Using mixcr v2.1.11, UMI consensuses were aligned to TRA and TRB V and J templates and then assembled into clonotypes. Expanded or contracted clonotypes were those called significant by both edgeR and NoisET, with noise models trained on biological replicates. edgeR calls used a false discovery rate-adjusted p below 0.01 and a log2 fold-change threshold of 1. PCA with hierarchical clustering of max-normalized trajectories of the 1000 most abundant clonotypes was used as exploratory dynamics analysis. The CD4 or CD8 phenotype of responding clones was assigned using the separately sequenced CD4+ and CD8+ repertoires. The raw public data were reprocessed by TCRdb itself: fastp quality trimming at Q25, MiXCR clonotype calling, in-frame beta chains only. When rows share a CDR3 protein, they turn into one entry using the most common DNA and genes. The V and J calls were determined by TCRdb, not by the authors. This sample lists 150,000 to 200,000 distinct CDR3 sequences; less than 20% were detected once. The ten largest clonotypes hold 3.9% of the sample.

This clonotype was sampled from a man aged 18 to 29 who had mild COVID-19 (a few samples of this study predate the infection). The sample titles of this study are shuffled in the database, so cell type and time point are left out; the donor was told from shared clones. Source material: PBMCs or a T cell subset sorted from them (not recorded which). The rearranged chain carries TRBV7-3 and TRBJ1-1; the D gene is unclear. The CDR3 here reads CASSLRAGMGTEAFF. At the DNA level, the sequence is TGTGCCAGCAGCTTAAGGGCGGGGATGGGCACTGAAGCTTTCTTT.